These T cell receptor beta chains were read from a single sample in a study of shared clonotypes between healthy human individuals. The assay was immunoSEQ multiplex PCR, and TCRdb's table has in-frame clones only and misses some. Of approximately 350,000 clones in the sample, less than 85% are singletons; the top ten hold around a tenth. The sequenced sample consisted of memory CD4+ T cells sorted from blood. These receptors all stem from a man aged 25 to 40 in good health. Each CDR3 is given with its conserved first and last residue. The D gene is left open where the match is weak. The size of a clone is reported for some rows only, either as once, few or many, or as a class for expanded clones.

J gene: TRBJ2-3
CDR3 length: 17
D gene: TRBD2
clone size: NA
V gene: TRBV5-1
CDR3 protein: CASSLGLAGGNADTQYF
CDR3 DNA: TGCGCCAGCAGCCTTGGACTAGCGGGAGGGAACGCAGATACGCAGTATTTT

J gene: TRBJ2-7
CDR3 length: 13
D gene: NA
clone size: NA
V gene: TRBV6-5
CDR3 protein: CASSMVGWLEQYF
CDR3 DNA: TGTGCCAGCAGTATGGTGGGGTGGCTCGAGCAGTACTTC

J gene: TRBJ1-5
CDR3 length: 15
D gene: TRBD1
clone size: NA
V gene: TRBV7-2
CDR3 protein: CASSAPGQAGQPQHF
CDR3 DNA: TGTGCCAGCAGCGCCCCGGGACAGGCTGGTCAGCCCCAGCATTTT

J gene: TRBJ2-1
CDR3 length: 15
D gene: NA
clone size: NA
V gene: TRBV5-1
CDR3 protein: CASSLVQNSYNEQFF
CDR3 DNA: TGCGCCAGCAGCTTGGTACAAAACTCCTACAATGAGCAGTTCTTC

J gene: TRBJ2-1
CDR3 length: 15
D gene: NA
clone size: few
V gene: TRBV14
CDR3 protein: CASSQDLSNIGEQFF
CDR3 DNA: TGTGCCAGCAGCCAAGATCTCAGTAATATTGGTGAGCAGTTCTTC

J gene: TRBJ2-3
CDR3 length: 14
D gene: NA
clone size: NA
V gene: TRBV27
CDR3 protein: CASSHWTAPDTQYF
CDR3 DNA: TGTGCCAGCAGCCACTGGACTGCCCCCGATACGCAGTATTTT

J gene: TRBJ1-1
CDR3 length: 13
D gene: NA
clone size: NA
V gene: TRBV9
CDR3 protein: CASSSAVNTEAFF
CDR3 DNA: TGTGCCAGCAGCTCCGCAGTGAACACTGAAGCTTTCTTT

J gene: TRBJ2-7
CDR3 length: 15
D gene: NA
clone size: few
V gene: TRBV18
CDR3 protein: CASSITGQTYYEQYF
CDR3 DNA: TGTGCCAGCTCGATAACGGGGCAGACCTACTACGAGCAGTACTTC

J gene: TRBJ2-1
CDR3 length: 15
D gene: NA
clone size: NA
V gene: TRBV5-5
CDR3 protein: CASSSTGPTYNEQFF
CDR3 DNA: TGTGCCAGCAGCTCGACAGGCCCAACCTACAATGAGCAGTTCTTC

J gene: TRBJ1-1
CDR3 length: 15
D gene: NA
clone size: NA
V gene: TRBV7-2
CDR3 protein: CASSLGPSLNTEAFF
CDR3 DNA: TGTGCCAGCAGCTTAGGTCCCAGCCTGAACACTGAAGCTTTCTTT

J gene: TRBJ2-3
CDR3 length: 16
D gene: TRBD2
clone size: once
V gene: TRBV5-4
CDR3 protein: CASSPGLAGGSDTQYF
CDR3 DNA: TGTGCCAGCAGCCCCGGACTAGCGGGAGGATCAGATACGCAGTATTTT

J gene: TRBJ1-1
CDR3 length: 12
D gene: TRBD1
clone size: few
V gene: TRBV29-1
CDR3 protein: CSVGQANTEAFF
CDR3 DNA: TGCAGCGTGGGACAGGCTAACACTGAAGCTTTCTTT

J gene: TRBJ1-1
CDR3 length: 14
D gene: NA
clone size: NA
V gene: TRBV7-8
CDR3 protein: CASSLAGVNTEAFF
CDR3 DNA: TGTGCCAGCAGCTTAGCAGGGGTGAACACTGAAGCTTTCTTT

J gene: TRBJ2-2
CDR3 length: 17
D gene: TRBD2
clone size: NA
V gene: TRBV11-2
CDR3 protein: CASSLGDSGRFPGELFF
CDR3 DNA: TGTGCCAGCAGCTTAGGAGATAGCGGGAGGTTCCCCGGGGAGCTGTTTTTT

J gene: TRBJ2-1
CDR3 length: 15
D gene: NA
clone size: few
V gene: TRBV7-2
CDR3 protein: CASSLSSDSYNEQFF
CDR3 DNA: TGTGCCAGCAGCTTGTCTAGCGACTCCTACAATGAGCAGTTCTTC

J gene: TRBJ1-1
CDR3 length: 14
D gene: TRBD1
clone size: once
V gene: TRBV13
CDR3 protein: CASSYYRGGTEAFF
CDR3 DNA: TGTGCCAGCAGCTACTACAGGGGAGGGACTGAAGCTTTCTTT

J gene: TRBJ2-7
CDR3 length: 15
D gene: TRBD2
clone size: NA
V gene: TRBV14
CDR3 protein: CASSGGSGSSYEQYF
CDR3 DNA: TGTGCCAGCAGCGGGGGTAGCGGGAGTTCATACGAGCAGTACTTC

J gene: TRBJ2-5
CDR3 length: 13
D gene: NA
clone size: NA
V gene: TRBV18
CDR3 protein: CASSPLGQETQYF
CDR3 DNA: TGTGCCAGCTCACCACTAGGCCAAGAGACCCAGTACTTC

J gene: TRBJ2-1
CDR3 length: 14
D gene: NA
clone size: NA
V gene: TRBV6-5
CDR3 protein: CASSYSATVNEQFF
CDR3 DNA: TGTGCCAGCAGTTACTCCGCGACAGTCAATGAGCAGTTCTTC

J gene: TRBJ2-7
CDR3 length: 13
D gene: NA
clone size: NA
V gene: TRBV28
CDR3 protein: CASVRRGRYEQYF
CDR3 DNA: TGTGCCAGCGTTCGACGGGGGCGATACGAGCAGTACTTC

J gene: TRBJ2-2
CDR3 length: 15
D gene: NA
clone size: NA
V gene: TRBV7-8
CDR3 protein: CASSLEQVYTGELFF
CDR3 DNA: TGTGCCAGCAGCTTAGAACAGGTGTACACCGGGGAGCTGTTTTTT

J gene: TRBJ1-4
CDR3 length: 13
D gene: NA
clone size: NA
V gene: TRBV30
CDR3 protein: CAWSSGTYEKLFF
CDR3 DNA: TGTGCCTGGAGTTCCGGGACATATGAAAAACTGTTTTTT

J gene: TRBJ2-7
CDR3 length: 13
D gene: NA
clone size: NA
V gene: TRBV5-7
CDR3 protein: CAVQREDSYEQYF
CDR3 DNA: TGTGCCGTGCAGAGAGAGGACTCCTACGAGCAGTACTTC

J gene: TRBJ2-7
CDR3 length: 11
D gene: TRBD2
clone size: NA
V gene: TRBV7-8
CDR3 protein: CASRGGSEQYF
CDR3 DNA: TGTGCCAGCCGGGGGGGGAGTGAGCAGTACTTC

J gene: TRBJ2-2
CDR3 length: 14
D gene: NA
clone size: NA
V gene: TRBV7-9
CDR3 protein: CASRKDGNTGELFF
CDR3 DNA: TGTGCCAGCAGGAAGGACGGGAACACCGGGGAGCTGTTTTTT

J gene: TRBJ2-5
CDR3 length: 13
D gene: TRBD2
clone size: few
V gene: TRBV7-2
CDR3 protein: CASRGGPGETQYF
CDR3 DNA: TGTGCCAGCAGGGGAGGGCCTGGAGAGACCCAGTACTTC

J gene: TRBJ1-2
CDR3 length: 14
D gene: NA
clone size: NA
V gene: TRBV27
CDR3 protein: CASGQGPVNYGYTF
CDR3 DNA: TGTGCCAGCGGGCAAGGGCCGGTTAACTATGGCTACACCTTC

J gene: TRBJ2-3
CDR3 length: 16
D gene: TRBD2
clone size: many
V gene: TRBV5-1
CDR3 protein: CASSLGLAGSVDTQYF
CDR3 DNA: TGCGCCAGCAGCTTGGGGCTAGCGGGATCGGTAGATACGCAGTATTTT

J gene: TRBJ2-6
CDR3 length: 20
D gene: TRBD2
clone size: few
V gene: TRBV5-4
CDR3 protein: CASSPALSGRGPSGANVLTF
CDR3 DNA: TGTGCCAGCAGCCCAGCCTTAAGCGGGAGGGGGCCCTCTGGGGCCAACGTCCTGACTTTC

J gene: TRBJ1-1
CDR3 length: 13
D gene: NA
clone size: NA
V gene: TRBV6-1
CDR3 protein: CASSVRGRTEAFF
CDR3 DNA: TGTGCCAGCAGTGTGAGGGGCAGGACTGAAGCTTTCTTT

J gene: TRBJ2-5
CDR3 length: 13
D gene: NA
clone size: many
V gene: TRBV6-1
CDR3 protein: CASTRIEAKTQYF
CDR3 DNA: TGTGCCAGCACCCGGATTGAAGCTAAGACCCAGTACTTC

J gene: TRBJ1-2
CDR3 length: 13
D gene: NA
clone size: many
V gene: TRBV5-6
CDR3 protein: CASSLNADYGYTF
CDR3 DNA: TGTGCCAGCAGCTTGAACGCGGACTATGGCTACACCTTC

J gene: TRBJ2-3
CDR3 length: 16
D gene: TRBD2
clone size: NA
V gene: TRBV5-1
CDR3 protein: CASSLVTSGRADTQYF
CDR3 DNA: TGCGCCAGCAGCTTGGTAACTAGCGGGAGGGCTGATACGCAGTATTTT

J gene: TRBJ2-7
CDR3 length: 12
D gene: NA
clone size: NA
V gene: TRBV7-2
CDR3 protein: CASSRRTDSLDF
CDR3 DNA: TGTGCCAGCAGTCGCAGGACGGACAGCCTGGACTTC

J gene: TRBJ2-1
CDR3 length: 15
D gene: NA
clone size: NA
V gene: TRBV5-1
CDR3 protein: CASSTNLQGHNEQFF
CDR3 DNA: TGCGCCAGCAGCACCAACCTACAGGGTCACAATGAGCAGTTCTTC

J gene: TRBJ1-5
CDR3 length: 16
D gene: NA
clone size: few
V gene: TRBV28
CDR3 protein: CASSRRGGAGNQPQHF
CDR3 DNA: TGTGCCAGCAGCCGTCGGGGAGGGGCGGGGAATCAGCCCCAGCATTTT

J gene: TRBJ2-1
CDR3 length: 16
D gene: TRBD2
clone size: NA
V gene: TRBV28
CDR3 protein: CASSPRGSGPYNEQFF
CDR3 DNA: TGTGCCAGCAGTCCCCGGGGTAGCGGGCCCTACAATGAGCAGTTCTTC

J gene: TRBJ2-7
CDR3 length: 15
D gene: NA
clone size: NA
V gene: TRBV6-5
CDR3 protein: CASIYSPGLVYEQYF
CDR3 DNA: TGTGCCAGCATCTACAGTCCGGGACTCGTCTACGAGCAGTACTTC

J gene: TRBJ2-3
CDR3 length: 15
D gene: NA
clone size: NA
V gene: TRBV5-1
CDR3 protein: CASSLDGTSTDTQYF
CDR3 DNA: TGCGCCAGCAGCTTAGACGGAACTAGCACAGATACGCAGTATTTT

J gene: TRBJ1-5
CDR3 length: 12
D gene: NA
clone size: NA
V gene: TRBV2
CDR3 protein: CASSDFNQPQHF
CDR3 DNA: TGTGCCAGCAGCGACTTTAATCAGCCCCAGCATTTT

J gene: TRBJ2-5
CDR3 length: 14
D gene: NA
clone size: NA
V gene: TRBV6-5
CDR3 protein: CASSGPGLEETQYF
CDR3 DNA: TGTGCCAGCAGTGGTCCGGGACTGGAAGAGACCCAGTACTTC

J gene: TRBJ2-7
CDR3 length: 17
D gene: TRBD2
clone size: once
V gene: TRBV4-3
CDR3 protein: CASSQVLASGTIYEQYF
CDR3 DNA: TGCGCCAGCAGCCAAGTTTTGGCTAGCGGGACCATCTACGAGCAGTACTTC

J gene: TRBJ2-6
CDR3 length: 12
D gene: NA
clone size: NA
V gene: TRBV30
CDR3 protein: CAWGSGANVLTF
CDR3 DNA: TGTGCCTGGGGGTCTGGGGCCAACGTCCTGACTTTC